The clone carrying this T cell receptor beta chain has just a few counts. Its antigen is unknown. TCRdb re-called the 5' RACE reads through MiXCR, storing one row per CDR3 protein. The table shows about 20,000 distinct CDR3 sequences, with approximately 15% occurring only once. The length of the CDR3 is 15 residues. Germline V gives CDR1 SNHLY, CDR2 FYNNEI. Trimming shortened V by 5 bases and J by 0 bases, and 12 bases separated the two germline ends. This sample was included in a study of spatial heterogeneity in lung cancer. Broader study findings: Expanded alpha and beta TCR counts within tumors tracked tumor mutation counts.

Stated time point: sample taken at primary tumor resection. The V call is TRBV2, the J call TRBJ2-3; D tentatively fits TRBD1 or TRBD2 (5 bases each). Specimen: lung tumor tissue, collected at surgery. This sequence originates from a female donor with early-stage non-small cell lung cancer. The CDR3 coding sequence is TGTGCCAGCAGTCCCGGGACGGCTAGCACAGATACGCAGTATTTT. It is translated as CASSPGTASTDTQYF.